Included here is one T cell receptor beta chain sequence, with context. The data are from a study of T cell changes during pregnancy in multiple sclerosis. Sequenced by immunoSEQ multiplex PCR; TCRdb stores in-frame clones only, minus some. The table shows around 92,000 clones, with 80% to 95% occurring only once. V lost 4 bases to trimming and J lost 7 bases, with 13 bases between them. Germline CDR1 and CDR2: SQVTM and ANQGSEA. CDR3 length: 13 residues. Specimen: peripheral blood, collected in the first trimester of pregnancy. The chain combines TRBV29-1 with TRBJ1-4, with a tentative D call TRBD1 (6 bases). The TCR originated in a female donor with multiple sclerosis, enrolled in a pregnancy study. In nucleotides, the CDR3 is TGCAGCGTTGGGTACAGGGAGAGTGAAAAACTGTTTTTT. This sequence encodes CSVGYRESEKLFF. The full variable domain, with the rest looked up from reference TRBV29-1 and TRBJ1-4, is SAVISQKPSRDICQRGTSLTIQCQVDSQVTMMFWYRQQPGQSLTLIATANQGSEATYESGFVIDKFPISRPNLTFSTLTVSNMSPEDSSIYLCSVGYRESEKLFFGSGTQLSVL.